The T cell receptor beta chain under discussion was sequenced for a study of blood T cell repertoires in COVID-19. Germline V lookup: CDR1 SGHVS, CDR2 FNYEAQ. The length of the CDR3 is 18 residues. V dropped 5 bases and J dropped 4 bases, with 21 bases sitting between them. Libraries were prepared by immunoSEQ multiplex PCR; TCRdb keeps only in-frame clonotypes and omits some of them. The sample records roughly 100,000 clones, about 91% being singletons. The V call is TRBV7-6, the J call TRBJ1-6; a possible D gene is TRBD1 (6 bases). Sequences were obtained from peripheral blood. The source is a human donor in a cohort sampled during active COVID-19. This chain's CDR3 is CASSPTSIEGEYNSPLHF. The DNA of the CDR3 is TGTGCCAGCAGCCCGACTTCGATAGAGGGGGAGTATAATTCACCCCTCCACTTT.